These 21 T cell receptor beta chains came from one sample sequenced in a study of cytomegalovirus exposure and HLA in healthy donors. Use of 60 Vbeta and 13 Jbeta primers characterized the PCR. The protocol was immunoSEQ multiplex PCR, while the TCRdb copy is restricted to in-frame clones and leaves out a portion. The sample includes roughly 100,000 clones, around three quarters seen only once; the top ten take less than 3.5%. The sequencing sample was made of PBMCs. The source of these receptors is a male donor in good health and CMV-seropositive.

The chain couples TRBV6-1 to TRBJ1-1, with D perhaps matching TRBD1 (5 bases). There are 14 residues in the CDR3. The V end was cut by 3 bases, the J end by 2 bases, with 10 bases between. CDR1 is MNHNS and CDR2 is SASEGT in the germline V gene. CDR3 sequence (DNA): TGTGCCAGCAGTGACCCGGGGGTAAACACTGAAGCTTTCTTT. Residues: CASSDPGVNTEAFF.

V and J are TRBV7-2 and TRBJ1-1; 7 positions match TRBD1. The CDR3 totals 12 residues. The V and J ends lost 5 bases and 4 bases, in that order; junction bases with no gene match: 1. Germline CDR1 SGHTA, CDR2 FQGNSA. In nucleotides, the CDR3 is TGTGCCAGCAGCACAGGGGCCACTGAAGCTTTCTTT. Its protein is CASSTGATEAFF.

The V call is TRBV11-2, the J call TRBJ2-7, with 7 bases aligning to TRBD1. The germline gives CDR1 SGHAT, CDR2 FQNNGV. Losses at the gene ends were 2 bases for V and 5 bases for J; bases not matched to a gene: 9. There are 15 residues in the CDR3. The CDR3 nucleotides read TGTGCCAGCAGCTTACTTGGGACAGTAGGCCACGAGCAGTACTTC. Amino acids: CASSLLGTVGHEQYF.

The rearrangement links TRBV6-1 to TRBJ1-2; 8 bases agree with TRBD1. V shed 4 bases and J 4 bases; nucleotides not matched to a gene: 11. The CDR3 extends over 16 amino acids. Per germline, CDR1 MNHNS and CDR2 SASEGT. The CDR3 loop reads CASSGGPDREGYGYTF. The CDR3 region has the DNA TGTGCCAGCAGTGGAGGTCCGGACAGGGAGGGCTATGGCTACACCTTC.

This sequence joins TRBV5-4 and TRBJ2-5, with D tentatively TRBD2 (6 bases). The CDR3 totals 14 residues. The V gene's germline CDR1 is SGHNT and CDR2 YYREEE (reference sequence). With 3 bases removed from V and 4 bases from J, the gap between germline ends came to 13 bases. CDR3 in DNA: TGTGCCAGCAGCTCCGGGACGCGGGGAGAGACCCAGTACTTC. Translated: CASSSGTRGETQYF.

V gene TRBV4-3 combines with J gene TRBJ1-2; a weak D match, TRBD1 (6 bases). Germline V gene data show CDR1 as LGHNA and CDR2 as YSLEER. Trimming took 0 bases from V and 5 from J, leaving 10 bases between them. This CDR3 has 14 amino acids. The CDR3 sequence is CASSQDWQGYGYTF. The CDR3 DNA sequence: TGCGCCAGCAGCCAAGATTGGCAGGGGTATGGCTACACCTTC.

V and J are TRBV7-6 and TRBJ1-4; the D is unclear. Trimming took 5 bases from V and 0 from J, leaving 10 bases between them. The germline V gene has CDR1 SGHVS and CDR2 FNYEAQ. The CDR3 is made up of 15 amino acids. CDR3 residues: CASSPSYATNEKLFF. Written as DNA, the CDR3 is TGTGCCAGCAGCCCAAGCTATGCAACTAATGAAAAACTGTTTTTT.

The CDR3 sequence: CASSQVTASREKLFF. CDR3 bases: TGTGCCAGCAGCCAAGTGACAGCCAGCAGGGAAAAACTGTTTTTT. The chain recombines TRBV6-5 with TRBJ1-4, with D perhaps matching TRBD1 (5 bases). This CDR3 has 15 residues. The V gene lost 6 bases and the J gene lost 8 bases, with 19 bases spanning the gap. Germline-derived CDR1 and CDR2 are MNHEY and SVGAGI.

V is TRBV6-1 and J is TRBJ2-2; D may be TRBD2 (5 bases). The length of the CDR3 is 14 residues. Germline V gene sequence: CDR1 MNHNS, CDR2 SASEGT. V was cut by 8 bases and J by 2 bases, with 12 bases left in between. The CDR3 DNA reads TGTGCCAGCTCCCGGACTCTTAACACCGGGGAGCTGTTTTTT. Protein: CASSRTLNTGELFF.

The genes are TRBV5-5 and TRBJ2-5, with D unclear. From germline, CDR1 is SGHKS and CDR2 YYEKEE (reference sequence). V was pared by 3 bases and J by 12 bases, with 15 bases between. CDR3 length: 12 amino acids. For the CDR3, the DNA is TGTGCCAGCAGCTATGACACCTCGTCCAAGTACTTC. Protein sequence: CASSYDTSSKYF.

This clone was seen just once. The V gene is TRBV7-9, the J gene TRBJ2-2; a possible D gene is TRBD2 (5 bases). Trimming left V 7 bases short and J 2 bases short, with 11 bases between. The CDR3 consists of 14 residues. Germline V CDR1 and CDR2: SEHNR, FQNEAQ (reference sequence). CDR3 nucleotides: TGTGCCAGCACCTCCCCGGGAAACACCGGGGAGCTGTTTTTT. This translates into CASTSPGNTGELFF.

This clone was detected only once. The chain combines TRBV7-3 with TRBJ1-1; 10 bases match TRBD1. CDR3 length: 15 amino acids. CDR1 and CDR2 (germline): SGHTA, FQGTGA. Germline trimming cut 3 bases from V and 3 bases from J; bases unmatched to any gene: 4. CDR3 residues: CASSFSTGGHTEAFF. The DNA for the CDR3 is TGTGCCAGCAGCTTTTCGACAGGGGGCCACACTGAAGCTTTCTTT.

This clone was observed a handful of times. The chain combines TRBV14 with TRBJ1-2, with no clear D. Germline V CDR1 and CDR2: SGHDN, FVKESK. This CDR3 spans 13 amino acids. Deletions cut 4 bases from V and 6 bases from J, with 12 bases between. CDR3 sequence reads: CASSRNPGDGYTF. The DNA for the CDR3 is TGTGCCAGCAGCCGGAACCCCGGGGATGGCTACACCTTC.

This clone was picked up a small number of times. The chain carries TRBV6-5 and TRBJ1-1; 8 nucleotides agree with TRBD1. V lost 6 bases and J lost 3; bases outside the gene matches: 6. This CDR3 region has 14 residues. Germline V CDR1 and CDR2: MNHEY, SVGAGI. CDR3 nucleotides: TGTGCCAGCAGCAGGGGGCCTGCCCACACTGAAGCTTTCTTT. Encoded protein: CASSRGPAHTEAFF.

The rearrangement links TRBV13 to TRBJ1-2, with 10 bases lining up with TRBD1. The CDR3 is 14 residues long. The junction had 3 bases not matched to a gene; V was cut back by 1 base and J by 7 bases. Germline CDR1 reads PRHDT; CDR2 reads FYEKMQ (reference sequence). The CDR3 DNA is TGTGCCAGCAGCTTAGCCGGGACAGGGGTTGGCTACACCTTC. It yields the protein CASSLAGTGVGYTF.

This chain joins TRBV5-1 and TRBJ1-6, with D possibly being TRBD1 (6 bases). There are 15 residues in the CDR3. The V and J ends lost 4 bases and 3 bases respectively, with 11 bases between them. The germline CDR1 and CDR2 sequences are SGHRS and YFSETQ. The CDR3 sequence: CASSLDSLYNSPLHF. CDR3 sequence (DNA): TGCGCCAGCAGCCTGGACAGCCTCTATAATTCACCCCTCCACTTT.

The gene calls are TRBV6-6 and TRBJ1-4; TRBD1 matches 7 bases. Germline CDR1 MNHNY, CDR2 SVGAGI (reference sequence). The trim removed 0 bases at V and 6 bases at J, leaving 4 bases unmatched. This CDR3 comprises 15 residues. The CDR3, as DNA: TGTGCCAGCAGTTACTCGACGGGACAGCATGAAAAACTGTTTTTT. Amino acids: CASSYSTGQHEKLFF.

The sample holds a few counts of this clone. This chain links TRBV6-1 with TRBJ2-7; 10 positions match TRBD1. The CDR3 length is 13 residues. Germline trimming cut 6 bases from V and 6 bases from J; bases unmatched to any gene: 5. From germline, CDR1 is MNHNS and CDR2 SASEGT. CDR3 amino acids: CASSLGQGLEQYF. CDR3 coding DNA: TGTGCCAGCAGCCTGGGACAGGGGCTCGAGCAGTACTTC.

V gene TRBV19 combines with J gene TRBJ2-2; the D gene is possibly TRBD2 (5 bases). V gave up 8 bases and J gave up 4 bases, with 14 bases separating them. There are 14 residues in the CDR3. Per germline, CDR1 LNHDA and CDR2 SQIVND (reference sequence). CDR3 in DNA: TGTGCCAGTCGACCACCTCGGGGCACCGGGGAGCTGTTTTTT. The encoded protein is CASRPPRGTGELFF.

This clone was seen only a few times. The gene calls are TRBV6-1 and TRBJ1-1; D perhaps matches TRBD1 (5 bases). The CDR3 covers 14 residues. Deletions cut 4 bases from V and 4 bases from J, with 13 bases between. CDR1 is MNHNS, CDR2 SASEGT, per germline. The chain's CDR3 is CASSAQGKGTEAFF. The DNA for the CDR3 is TGTGCCAGCAGTGCTCAGGGCAAGGGCACTGAAGCTTTCTTT.

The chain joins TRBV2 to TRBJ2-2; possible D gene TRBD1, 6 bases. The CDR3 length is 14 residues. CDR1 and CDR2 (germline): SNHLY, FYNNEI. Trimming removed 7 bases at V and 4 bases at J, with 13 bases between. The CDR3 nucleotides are TGTGCCAGCAAGTCGGACAGACGCACCGGGGAGCTGTTTTTT. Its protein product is CASKSDRRTGELFF.